The 30 T cell receptor beta chains below come from one sample, sequenced in a study of cytomegalovirus exposure and HLA in healthy donors. 13 Jbeta primers and 60 Vbeta primers were used for the PCR. Clones were read by immunoSEQ multiplex PCR, and TCRdb kept only the in-frame ones, dropping some. The table has around 160,000 clones, around 78% seen once. Specimen: PBMCs. The receptors were sampled from a woman between 40 and 55 years old in good health and CMV-seronegative.

The V and J genes are TRBV7-9 and TRBJ2-7; a possible D gene is TRBD2 (5 bases). This CDR3 contains 13 residues. The germline V gene encodes CDR1 SEHNR and CDR2 FQNEAQ (reference sequence). The germline V and J ends were trimmed by 3 bases and 7 bases, with 13 bases remaining between them. For the CDR3, the DNA is TGTGCCAGCAGCTTTAGTGCCCCGGGAGAGCAGTACTTC. Protein: CASSFSAPGEQYF.

J is TRBJ1-2 and V is TRBV2, with 7 bases identical to TRBD1. Germline assignment: CDR1 SNHLY and CDR2 FYNNEI. Germline trimming cut 6 bases from V and 1 base from J; bases unmatched to any gene: 8. The CDR3 spans 15 residues. The CDR3 protein is CASRGGQRNNYGYTF. The CDR3 nucleotides are TGTGCCAGCAGGGGGGGACAGCGGAATAACTATGGCTACACCTTC.

This rearrangement joins TRBV9 to TRBJ1-5; 9 nucleotides match TRBD1. In germline, CDR1 is SGDLS, CDR2 YYNGEE. This CDR3 is 15 amino acids long. After removal of 4 bases from V and 2 bases from J, the junction contained 4 bases not matched to a gene. Written as DNA, the CDR3 is TGTGCCAGCAGCTTACAGGGGGCGGGCAATCAGCCCCAGCATTTT. Protein sequence: CASSLQGAGNQPQHF.

The chain employs TRBV7-8 and TRBJ2-7; 12 positions agree with TRBD1. There are 16 residues in the CDR3. The V gene end was trimmed by 1 base and the J gene end by 5 bases; junction bases not matched to a gene: 6. Germline V gene sequence: CDR1 SGHVS, CDR2 FQNEAQ. CDR3 in amino acids: CASSLVWGTGGHEQYF. CDR3 nucleotides: TGTGCCAGCAGCTTAGTGTGGGGGACAGGGGGCCACGAGCAGTACTTC.

This clone turned up a few times. This sequence joins TRBV5-1 and TRBJ2-1; 7 bases are shared with TRBD1. V shed 0 bases, J shed 6 bases, and the junction held 6 bases outside the gene matches. This CDR3 spans 15 amino acids. Germline-derived CDR1 and CDR2 are SGHRS and YFSETQ. The CDR3 protein is CASSLAGGFANEQFF. The CDR3 DNA reads TGCGCCAGCAGCTTGGCAGGGGGTTTCGCCAATGAGCAGTTCTTC.

This rearrangement joins TRBV6-1 to TRBJ1-4; D may be TRBD1 (5 bases). Germline values: CDR1 MNHNS, CDR2 SASEGT. The ends were cut back, 8 bases at V and 3 bases at J, with 10 bases in the middle. The CDR3 runs 13 residues. The chain's CDR3 is CASFETANEKLFF. For the CDR3, the DNA is TGTGCCAGCTTCGAGACAGCTAATGAAAAACTGTTTTTT.

This clone occurred a few times. This chain uses TRBV5-8 with TRBJ2-3; 9 bases line up with TRBD2. Germline V gives CDR1 SGHTS, CDR2 YDEGEE. The CDR3 is made up of 15 amino acids. After removal of 0 bases from V and 2 bases from J, the junction contained 1 base not matched to a gene. CDR3 in DNA: TGTGCCAGCAGCTTGGGCGGGAGGGCCACAGATACGCAGTATTTT. It encodes CASSLGGRATDTQYF.

The V call is TRBV19, the J call TRBJ1-1; 8 bases line up with TRBD1. Per the germline V gene, CDR1 is LNHDA and CDR2 is SQIVND (reference sequence). The CDR3 extends over 14 amino acids. J lost 3 bases, V lost 3 bases, and 3 bases had no gene match. This CDR3 is CASSMDRAYTEAFF. CDR3 DNA sequence: TGTGCCAGTAGTATGGACAGGGCTTACACTGAAGCTTTCTTT.

The rearrangement links TRBV18 to TRBJ2-1, with TRBD2 identical over 12 bases. The CDR3 sequence is 17 residues long. CDR1 is KGHSH, CDR2 LQKENI, per germline. Losses at the gene ends were 2 bases for V and 8 bases for J; bases not matched to a gene: 10. CDR3 sequence reads: CASSPRLAGGHMDEQFF. The CDR3 DNA follows: TGTGCCAGCTCACCAAGGCTAGCGGGAGGGCACATGGATGAGCAGTTCTTC.

The rearrangement uses TRBV28 and TRBJ1-2, with D possibly being TRBD1 (6 bases). Germline V gene data show CDR1 as MDHEN and CDR2 as SYDVKM. V dropped 3 bases and J dropped 2 bases, with 13 bases sitting between them. The length of the CDR3 is 15 residues. This CDR3 is CASSFKTGTNYGYTF. Here the CDR3 DNA reads TGTGCCAGCAGTTTTAAAACAGGGACAAACTATGGCTACACCTTC.

V gene TRBV19 combines with J gene TRBJ2-2; D may be TRBD2 (6 bases). Between the trimmed V and J ends, which lost 3 bases and 4 bases, there was a span of 9 bases. Germline-derived CDR1 and CDR2 are LNHDA and SQIVND (reference sequence). This CDR3 has 14 amino acids. The CDR3 reads CASSIRGGTGELFF. The CDR3 DNA reads as TGTGCCAGTAGTATCCGGGGAGGCACCGGGGAGCTGTTTTTT.

The chain is built from TRBV18 and TRBJ1-1; 9 bases are a match to TRBD1. The V gene's germline CDR1 is KGHSH and CDR2 LQKENI. CDR3 length: 16 amino acids. After removal of 5 bases from V and 1 base from J, the junction contained 8 bases not matched to a gene. CDR3 coding DNA: TGTGCCAGCTCATCAAGACAGGGGGGGACGAACACTGAAGCTTTCTTT. It yields the protein CASSSRQGGTNTEAFF. The entire variable domain, with the rest obtained from reference TRBV18 and TRBJ1-1, is as follows: NAGVMQNPRHLVRRRGQEARLRCSPMKGHSHVYWYRQLPEEGLKFMVYLQKENIIDESGMPKERFSAEFPKEGPSILRIQQVVRGDSAAYFCASSSRQGGTNTEAFFGQGTRLTVV.

As concerns this clone: The junction departs from germline at one end; a sequencing error may be responsible. The V and J genes are TRBV7-7 and TRBJ2-7, with 16 positions matching TRBD2. CDR1 and CDR2 (germline): SSHAT, FNYEAQ (reference sequence). The CDR3 loop spans 15 amino acids. CDR3 nucleotides: TGTGCTAGCAGCCGCGGGACTAGCGGGAGGGACGAGCAGTACTTC. Its protein product is CASSRGTSGRDEQYF.

The chain joins TRBV5-1 to TRBJ1-1, with 7 bases lining up with TRBD1. V trimming: 3 bases; J trimming: 1 base; junction bases outside the gene matches: 6. Germline lookup yields CDR1 SGHRS and CDR2 YFSETQ. The CDR3 contains 15 residues. CDR3 sequence: CASSSQGQTNTEAFF. CDR3 DNA sequence: TGCGCCAGCAGCTCGCAGGGACAGACGAACACTGAAGCTTTCTTT.

The J gene is TRBJ1-1, the V gene TRBV5-1; 9 bases are a match to TRBD1. The CDR3 has 13 residues. Unmatched junction bases numbered 7, after V lost 4 bases and J lost 9 bases. Germline V gives CDR1 SGHRS, CDR2 YFSETQ. The DNA for the CDR3 is TGCGCCAGCAGCGAGGGGACAGGGTATCAAGCTTTCTTT. This gives the protein CASSEGTGYQAFF.

The chain joins TRBV4-2 to TRBJ2-1, with TRBD2 matching over 15 bases. CDR3 length: 19 amino acids. V lost 2 bases to trimming and J lost 0 bases; unmatched junction nucleotides: 5. CDR1 and CDR2 from the germline V gene are LGHNA and YNFKEQ. CDR3 nucleotides: TGTGCCAGCAGCCAACCCCCGGGACTAGCGGGAGGCTCCTACAATGAGCAGTTCTTC. It translates to CASSQPPGLAGGSYNEQFF.

The chain employs TRBV7-8 and TRBJ2-3; 8 nucleotides match TRBD1. Per germline, CDR1 SGHVS and CDR2 FQNEAQ. This CDR3 has 15 amino acids. The junction had 7 bases not matched to a gene; V was cut back by 5 bases and J by 3 bases. The DNA of the CDR3 is TGTGCCAGCAGCCCAACGGACAGGGCTACAGATACGCAGTATTTT. This gives the protein CASSPTDRATDTQYF.

The rearrangement links TRBV30 to TRBJ1-1; TRBD1 aligns across 8 bases. The germline V gene has CDR1 GTSNPN and CDR2 SVGIG (reference sequence). V trimming: 0 bases; J trimming: 0 bases; junction bases outside the gene matches: 3. The CDR3 is 15 amino acids. The CDR3 loop reads CAWSVGDRMNTEAFF. The CDR3 nucleotides read TGTGCCTGGAGTGTTGGGGACAGGATGAACACTGAAGCTTTCTTT.

The J gene is TRBJ2-5, the V gene TRBV7-3; D is uncertain. V was trimmed by 5 bases and J by 5 bases, leaving 12 bases between them. CDR3 length: 13 amino acids. Germline CDR1 and CDR2: SGHTA and FQGTGA. The CDR3 DNA is TGTGCCAGCAGCGCGGCCAGTTACGAGACCCAGTACTTC. It yields the protein CASSAASYETQYF.

The V and J genes are TRBV6-1 and TRBJ1-2; 9 bases line up with TRBD1. The CDR3 extends over 15 amino acids. The J segment lost 12 bases and the V segment lost 2 bases, leaving 13 bases of the junction unmatched. The germline CDR1 and CDR2 sequences are MNHNS and SASEGT. The CDR3 DNA follows: TGTGCCAGCAGTGAACTAGGACAGGGGCCTCTAGCCGACACCTTC. Its translation is CASSELGQGPLADTF.

The CDR3 sequence: CASSGGTGFEKLFF. CDR3 nucleotide sequence: TGTGCCAGCAGTGGGGGGACAGGGTTTGAAAAACTGTTTTTT. The chain employs TRBV2 and TRBJ1-4; 9 nucleotides line up with TRBD1. Trimming at V came to 4 bases and at J to 7 bases, leaving 4 bases not matched to a gene. The CDR3 contains 14 residues. CDR1 is SNHLY and CDR2 is FYNNEI in the germline V gene.

This chain links TRBV18 with TRBJ1-4; D uncertain. Trimming stripped 3 bases from V and 6 bases from J, with 5 bases between. Germline values: CDR1 KGHSH, CDR2 LQKENI. CDR3 length: 12 residues. For the CDR3, the DNA is TGTGCCAGCTCACCGTCGGATGAAAAACTGTTTTTT. Amino acids: CASSPSDEKLFF.

V and J are TRBV7-3 and TRBJ2-1; tentatively, D is TRBD1 (6 bases). The germline V gene has CDR1 SGHTA and CDR2 FQGTGA. V lost 5 bases, J lost 8 bases, and 13 bases lay in between. CDR3 length: 13 residues. This chain's CDR3 is CASSPEQGDEQFF. The CDR3 DNA reads TGTGCCAGCAGCCCGGAACAGGGCGATGAGCAGTTCTTC.

The V call is TRBV2, the J call TRBJ1-2, with TRBD1 matching 7 bases. The germline V gene encodes CDR1 SNHLY and CDR2 FYNNEI. The CDR3 is 14 residues long. V lost 3 bases and J lost 2; bases outside the gene matches: 3. The CDR3 protein is CASSEQGVNYGYTF. As DNA, the CDR3 is TGTGCCAGCAGTGAGCAGGGGGTAAACTATGGCTACACCTTC.

This chain links TRBV19 with TRBJ1-2; maybe TRBD1 (5 bases). CDR3 size: 15 residues. Trimming removed 5 bases from V and 2 bases from J, with 15 bases in between. The V gene's germline CDR1 is LNHDA and CDR2 SQIVND (reference sequence). Here the CDR3 reads CASSPGGLGNYGYTF. In DNA form, the CDR3 reads TGTGCCAGTAGTCCTGGGGGACTGGGCAACTATGGCTACACCTTC.

This chain links TRBV5-1 with TRBJ1-1; D gene unclear. The CDR3 has 14 residues. V gave up 4 bases and J gave up 3 bases, with 13 bases separating them. The V gene's germline CDR1 is SGHRS and CDR2 YFSETQ. CDR3 protein: CASSPARRDTEAFF. In DNA form, the CDR3 reads TGCGCCAGCAGCCCCGCGCGGAGGGACACTGAAGCTTTCTTT.

This clone has only a few counts. The chain carries TRBV9 and TRBJ1-2; TRBD1 matches 11 bases. In germline, CDR1 is SGDLS, CDR2 YYNGEE. This CDR3 comprises 13 residues. V lost 9 bases and J lost 7; bases outside the gene matches: 8. CDR3 nucleotide sequence: TGTGCCACCCGAGGGGGGACAGGGGGTGGCTACACCTTC. Translated: CATRGGTGGGYTF.

This sequence joins TRBV5-8 and TRBJ1-1, with D maybe TRBD1 (6 bases). The germline gives CDR1 SGHTS, CDR2 YDEGEE. The CDR3 is 13 amino acids. V lost 4 bases to trimming and J lost 10 bases, with 17 bases between them. DNA for the CDR3: TGTGCCAGCAGCAATACAGGGAGTGGGGGAGCTTTCTTT. Translation: CASSNTGSGGAFF.

The chain recombines TRBV28 with TRBJ2-3, with a tentative D call TRBD2 (5 bases). Trimming removed 6 bases at V and 0 bases at J, with 7 bases between. Germline CDR1 MDHEN, CDR2 SYDVKM. The CDR3 runs 13 residues. The CDR3 DNA sequence: TGTGCCAGCAGAAGCGGTAGCACAGATACGCAGTATTTT. Translating it yields CASRSGSTDTQYF.

Points on this clone: Other nucleotide sequences in the sample specify the same CDR3. J is TRBJ2-5 and V is TRBV29-1; tentative D call: TRBD2 (6 bases). CDR1 SQVTM and CDR2 ANQGSEA come from the germline V gene. This CDR3 has 13 amino acids. The V gene lost 4 bases and the J gene lost 5 bases, with 14 bases spanning the gap. The DNA of the CDR3 is TGCAGCGTTGTTAGAGGGAGCGGGGAGACCCAGTACTTC. This gives the protein CSVVRGSGETQYF.